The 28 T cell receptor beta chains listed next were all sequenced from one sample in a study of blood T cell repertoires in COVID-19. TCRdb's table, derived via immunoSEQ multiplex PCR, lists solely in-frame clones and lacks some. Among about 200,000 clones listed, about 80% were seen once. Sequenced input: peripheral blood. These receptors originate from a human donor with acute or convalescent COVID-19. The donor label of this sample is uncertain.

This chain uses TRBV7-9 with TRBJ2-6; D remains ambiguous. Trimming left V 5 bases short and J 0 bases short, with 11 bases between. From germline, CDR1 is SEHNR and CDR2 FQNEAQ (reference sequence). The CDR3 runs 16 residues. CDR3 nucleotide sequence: TGTGCCAGCAGCCGGAGTATGGTCTCTGGGGCCAACGTCCTGACTTTC. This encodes CASSRSMVSGANVLTF.

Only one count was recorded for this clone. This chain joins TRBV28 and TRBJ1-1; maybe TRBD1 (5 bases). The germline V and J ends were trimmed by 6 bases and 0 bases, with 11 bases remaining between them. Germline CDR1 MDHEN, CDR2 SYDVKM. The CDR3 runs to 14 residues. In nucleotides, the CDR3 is TGTGCCAGCAGGGGGCGGAACCTGAACACTGAAGCTTTCTTT. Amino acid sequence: CASRGRNLNTEAFF.

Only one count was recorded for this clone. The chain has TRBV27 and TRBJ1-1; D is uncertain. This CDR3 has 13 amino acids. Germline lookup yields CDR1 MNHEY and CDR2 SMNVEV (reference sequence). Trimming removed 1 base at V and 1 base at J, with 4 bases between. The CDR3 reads CASSLWPNTEAFF. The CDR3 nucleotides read TGTGCCAGCAGTTTATGGCCGAACACTGAAGCTTTCTTT.

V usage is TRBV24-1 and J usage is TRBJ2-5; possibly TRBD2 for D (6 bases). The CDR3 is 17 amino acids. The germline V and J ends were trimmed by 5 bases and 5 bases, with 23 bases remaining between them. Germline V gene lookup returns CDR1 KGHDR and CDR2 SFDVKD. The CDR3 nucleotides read TGTGCCACCAGTGCCAAACGCCCGGGACTCCCTGGGGAGACCCAGTACTTC. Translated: CATSAKRPGLPGETQYF.

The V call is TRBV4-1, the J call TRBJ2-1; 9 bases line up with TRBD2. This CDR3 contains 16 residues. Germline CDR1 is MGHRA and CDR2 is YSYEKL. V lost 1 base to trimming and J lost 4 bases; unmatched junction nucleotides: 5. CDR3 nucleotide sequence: TGCGCCAGCAGCCAAGTTTTAGCGGGAGCATACAATGAGCAGTTCTTC. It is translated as CASSQVLAGAYNEQFF.

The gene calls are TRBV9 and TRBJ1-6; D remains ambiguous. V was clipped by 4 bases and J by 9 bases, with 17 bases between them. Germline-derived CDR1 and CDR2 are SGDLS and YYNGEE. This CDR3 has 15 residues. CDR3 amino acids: CASSRAISEGSPLHF. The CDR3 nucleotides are TGTGCCAGCAGCCGTGCTATATCGGAGGGTTCACCCCTCCACTTT.

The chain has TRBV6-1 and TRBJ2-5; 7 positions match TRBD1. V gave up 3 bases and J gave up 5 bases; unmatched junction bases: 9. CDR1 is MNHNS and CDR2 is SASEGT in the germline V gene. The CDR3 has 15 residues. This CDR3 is CASSEGRGFEETQYF. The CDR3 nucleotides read TGTGCCAGCAGTGAGGGCAGGGGGTTCGAGGAGACCCAGTACTTC.

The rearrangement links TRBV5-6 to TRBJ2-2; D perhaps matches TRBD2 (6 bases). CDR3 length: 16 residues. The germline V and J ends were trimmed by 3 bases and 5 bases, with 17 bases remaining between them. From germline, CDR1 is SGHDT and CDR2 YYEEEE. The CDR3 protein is CASSSGSAGGTGELFF. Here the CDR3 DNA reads TGTGCCAGCAGCTCCGGGTCAGCCGGGGGTACCGGGGAGCTGTTTTTT.

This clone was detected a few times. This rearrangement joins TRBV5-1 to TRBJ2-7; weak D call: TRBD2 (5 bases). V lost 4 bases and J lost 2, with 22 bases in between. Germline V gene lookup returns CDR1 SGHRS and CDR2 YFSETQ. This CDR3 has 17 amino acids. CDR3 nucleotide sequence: TGCGCCAGCAGCCCGACCCTACGGACGGACTCACCCTACGAGCAGTACTTC. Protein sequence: CASSPTLRTDSPYEQYF.

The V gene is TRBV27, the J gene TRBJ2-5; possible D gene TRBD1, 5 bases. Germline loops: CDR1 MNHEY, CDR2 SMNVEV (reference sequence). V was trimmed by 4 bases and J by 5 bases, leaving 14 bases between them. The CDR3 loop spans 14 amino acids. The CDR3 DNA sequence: TGTGCCAGCAGTTGGCAGGGCCGGGTGGAGACCCAGTACTTC. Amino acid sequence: CASSWQGRVETQYF.

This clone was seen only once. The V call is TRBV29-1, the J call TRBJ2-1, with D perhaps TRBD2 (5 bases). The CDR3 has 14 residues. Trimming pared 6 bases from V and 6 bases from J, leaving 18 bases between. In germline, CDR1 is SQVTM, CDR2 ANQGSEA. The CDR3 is CSVLRSGGTNEQFF. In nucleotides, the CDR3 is TGCAGCGTGCTCCGAAGCGGAGGAACCAATGAGCAGTTCTTC.

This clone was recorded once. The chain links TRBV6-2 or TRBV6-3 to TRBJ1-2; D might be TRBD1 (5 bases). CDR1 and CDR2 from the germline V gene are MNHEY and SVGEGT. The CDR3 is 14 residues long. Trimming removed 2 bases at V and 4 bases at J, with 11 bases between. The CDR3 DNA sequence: TGTGCCAGCAGTTACAGGGGATGGTCCTATGGCTACACCTTC. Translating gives CASSYRGWSYGYTF.

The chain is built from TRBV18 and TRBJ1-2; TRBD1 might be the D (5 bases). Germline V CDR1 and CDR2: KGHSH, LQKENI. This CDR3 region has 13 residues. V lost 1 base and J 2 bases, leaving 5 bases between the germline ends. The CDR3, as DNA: TGTGCCAGCTCACCACGGACAAACTATGGCTACACCTTC. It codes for CASSPRTNYGYTF. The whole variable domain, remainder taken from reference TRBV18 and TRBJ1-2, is NAGVMQNPRHLVRRRGQEARLRCSPMKGHSHVYWYRQLPEEGLKFMVYLQKENIIDESGMPKERFSAEFPKEGPSILRIQQVVRGDSAAYFCASSPRTNYGYTFGSGTRLTVV.

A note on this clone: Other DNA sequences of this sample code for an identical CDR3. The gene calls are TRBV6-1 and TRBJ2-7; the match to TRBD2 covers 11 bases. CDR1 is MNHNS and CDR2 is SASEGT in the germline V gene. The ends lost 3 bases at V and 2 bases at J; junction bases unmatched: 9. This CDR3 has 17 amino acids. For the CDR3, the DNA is TGTGCCAGCAGTGAGCCTGGGACTAGCGGCCTGACCTACGAGCAGTACTTC. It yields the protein CASSEPGTSGLTYEQYF.

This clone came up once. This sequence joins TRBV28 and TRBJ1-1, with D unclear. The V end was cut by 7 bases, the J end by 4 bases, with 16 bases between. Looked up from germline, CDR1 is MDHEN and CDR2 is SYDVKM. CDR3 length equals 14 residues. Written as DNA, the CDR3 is TGTGCCAGCACCCCAGCCGGGGATGGCACTGAAGCTTTCTTT. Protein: CASTPAGDGTEAFF.

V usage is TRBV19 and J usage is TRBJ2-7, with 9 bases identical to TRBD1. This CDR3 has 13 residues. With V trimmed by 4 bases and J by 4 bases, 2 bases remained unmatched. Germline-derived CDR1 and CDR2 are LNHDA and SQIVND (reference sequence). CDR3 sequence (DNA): TGTGCCAGTAGTAAAGGACAGGGGTACGAGCAGTACTTC. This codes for CASSKGQGYEQYF. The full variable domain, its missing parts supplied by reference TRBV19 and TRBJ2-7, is DGGITQSPKYLFRKEGQNVTLSCEQNLNHDAMYWYRQDPGQGLRLIYYSQIVNDFQKGDIAEGYSVSREKKESFPLTVTSAQKNPTAFYLCASSKGQGYEQYFGPGTRLTVT.

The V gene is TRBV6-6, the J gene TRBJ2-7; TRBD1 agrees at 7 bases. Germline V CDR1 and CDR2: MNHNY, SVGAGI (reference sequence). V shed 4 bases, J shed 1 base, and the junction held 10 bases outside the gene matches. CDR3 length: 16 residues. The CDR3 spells CASSSQTGSGSYEQYF. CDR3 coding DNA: TGTGCCAGCAGTTCCCAGACAGGGTCTGGGTCCTACGAGCAGTACTTC.

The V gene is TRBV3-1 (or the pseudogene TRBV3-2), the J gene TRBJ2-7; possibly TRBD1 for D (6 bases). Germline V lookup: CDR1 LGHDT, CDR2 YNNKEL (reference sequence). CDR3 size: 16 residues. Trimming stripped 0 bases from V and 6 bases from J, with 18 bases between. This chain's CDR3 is CASSQEGGRGSGEQYF. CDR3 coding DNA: TGTGCCAGCAGCCAAGAAGGCGGCAGGGGATCGGGCGAGCAGTACTTC.

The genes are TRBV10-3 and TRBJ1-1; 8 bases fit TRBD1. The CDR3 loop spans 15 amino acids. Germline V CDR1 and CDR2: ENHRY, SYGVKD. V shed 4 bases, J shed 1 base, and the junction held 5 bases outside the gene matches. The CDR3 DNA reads TGTGCCATCAGTGCTGCAGGGGGCGAGAACACTGAAGCTTTCTTT. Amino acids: CAISAAGGENTEAFF.

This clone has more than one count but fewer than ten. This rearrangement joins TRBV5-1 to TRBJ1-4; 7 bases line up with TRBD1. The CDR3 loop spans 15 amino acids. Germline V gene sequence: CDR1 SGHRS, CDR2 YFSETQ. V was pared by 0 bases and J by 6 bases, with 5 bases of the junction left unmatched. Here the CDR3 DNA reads TGCGCCAGCAGCTTGGGGGGACAGATCGATGAAAAACTGTTTTTT. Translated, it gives CASSLGGQIDEKLFF.

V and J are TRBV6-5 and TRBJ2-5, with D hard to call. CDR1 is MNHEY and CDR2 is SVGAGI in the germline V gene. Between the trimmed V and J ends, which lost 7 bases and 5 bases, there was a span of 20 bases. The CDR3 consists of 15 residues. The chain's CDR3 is CASTESRGPPETQYF. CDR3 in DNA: TGTGCCAGCACCGAAAGCCGAGGCCCCCCTGAGACCCAGTACTTC.

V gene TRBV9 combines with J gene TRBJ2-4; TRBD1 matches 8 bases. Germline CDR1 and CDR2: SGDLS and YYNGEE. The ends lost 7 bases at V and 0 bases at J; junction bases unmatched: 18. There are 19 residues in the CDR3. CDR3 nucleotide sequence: TGTGCCAGCCGCCCCAACTACCGGGACAGGCCCCTAGCCAAAAACATTCAGTACTTC. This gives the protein CASRPNYRDRPLAKNIQYF.

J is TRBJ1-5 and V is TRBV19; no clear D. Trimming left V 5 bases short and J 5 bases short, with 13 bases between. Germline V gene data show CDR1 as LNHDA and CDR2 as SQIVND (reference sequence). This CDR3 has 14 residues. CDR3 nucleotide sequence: TGTGCCAGTAGTCAAAGTGGACTTTATCAGCCCCAGCATTTT. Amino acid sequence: CASSQSGLYQPQHF.

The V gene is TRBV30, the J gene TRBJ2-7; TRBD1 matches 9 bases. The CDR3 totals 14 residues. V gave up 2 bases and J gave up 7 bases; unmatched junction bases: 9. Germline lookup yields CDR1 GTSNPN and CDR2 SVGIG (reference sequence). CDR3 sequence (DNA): TGTGCCTGGAGTAAGACAGGGGGGGATTTTGAGCAGTACTTC. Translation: CAWSKTGGDFEQYF.

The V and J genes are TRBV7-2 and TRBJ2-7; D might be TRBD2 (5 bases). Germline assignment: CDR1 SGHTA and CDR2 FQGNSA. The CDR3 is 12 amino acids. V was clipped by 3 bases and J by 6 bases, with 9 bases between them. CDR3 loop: CASSFNSAEQYF. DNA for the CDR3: TGTGCCAGCAGCTTTAATAGCGCCGAGCAGTACTTC.

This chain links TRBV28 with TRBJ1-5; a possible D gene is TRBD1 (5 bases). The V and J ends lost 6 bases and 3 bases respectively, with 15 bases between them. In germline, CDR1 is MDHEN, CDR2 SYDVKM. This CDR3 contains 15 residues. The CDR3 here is CASRIGGGNNQPQHF. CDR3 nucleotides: TGTGCCAGCAGAATTGGTGGGGGGAACAATCAGCCCCAGCATTTT.

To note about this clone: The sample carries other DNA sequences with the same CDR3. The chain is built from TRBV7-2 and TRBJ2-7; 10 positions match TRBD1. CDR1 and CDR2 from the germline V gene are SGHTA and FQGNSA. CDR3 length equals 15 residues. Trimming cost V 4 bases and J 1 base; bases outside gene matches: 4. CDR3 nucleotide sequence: TGTGCCAGCAGCTCCCGGACAGGGGGATCCTACGAGCAGTACTTC. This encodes CASSSRTGGSYEQYF.

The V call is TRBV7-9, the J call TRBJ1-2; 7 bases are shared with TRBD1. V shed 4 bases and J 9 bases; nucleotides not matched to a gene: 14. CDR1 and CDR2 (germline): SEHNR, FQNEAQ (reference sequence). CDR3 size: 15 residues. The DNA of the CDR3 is TGTGCCAGCAGCTCCAGACAGGGAAGTAGAGGAAGCTACACCTTC. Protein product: CASSSRQGSRGSYTF.